The next 10 T cell receptor beta chains were all read from a single sample in a study of T cells in Graves' hyperthyroidism and ophthalmopathy. TCR beta CDR3 regions were amplified from RNA. The HTBI set primed first-round TCR CDR3 RT-PCR. TCRdb independently ran MiXCR on the multiplex PCR reads; one entry per CDR3 protein. This table holds 530,000 or so distinct CDR3 sequences, about a sixth found once. The sequenced sample consisted of blood. The receptors derive from a woman aged 18-35 years with Graves' ophthalmopathy.

The J gene is TRBJ2-1, the V gene TRBV24-1; D ambiguous. CDR3 length: 14 amino acids. Looked up from germline, CDR1 is KGHDR and CDR2 is SFDVKD. Deletions cut 2 bases from V and 8 bases from J, with 12 bases between. The CDR3 sequence: CATSDYRKGDEQFF. The DNA for the CDR3 is TGTGCCACCAGTGATTATCGCAAGGGCGATGAGCAGTTCTTC.

A few counts support this clonotype. The chain uses TRBV11-2 and TRBJ1-1; D ambiguous. Trimming cost V 3 bases and J 4 bases, with 15 bases left between them. Germline V CDR1 and CDR2: SGHAT, FQNNGV. The CDR3 length is 15 residues. The CDR3, as DNA: TGTGCCAGCAGCTTGAGGGTTACGGCGGCCACTGAAGCTTTCTTT. As protein: CASSLRVTAATEAFF.

This clonotype was counted many times. The V call is TRBV6-1, the J call TRBJ1-2; 9 nucleotides line up with TRBD1. V lost 5 bases to trimming and J lost 1 base; unmatched junction nucleotides: 5. The CDR3 contains 15 residues. Germline V gene data show CDR1 as MNHNS and CDR2 as SASEGT. The CDR3 DNA follows: TGTGCCAGCAGTCCGTACAGGGGGCTTAACTATGGCTACACCTTC. As protein: CASSPYRGLNYGYTF.

This clonotype turned up a few times. The chain uses TRBV27 and TRBJ1-2; D is unresolved. From germline, CDR1 is MNHEY and CDR2 SMNVEV (reference sequence). CDR3 length equals 15 residues. V was shortened by 5 bases and J by 4 bases, with 17 bases between the two germline ends. The CDR3 DNA sequence: TGTGCCAGCAGTCGAAGGTGGTCCACGACCTATGGCTACACCTTC. This codes for CASSRRWSTTYGYTF.

This clonotype was seen at least ten times. The chain combines TRBV18 with TRBJ1-2; D not certain. This CDR3 spans 12 amino acids. CDR1 is KGHSH, CDR2 LQKENI, per germline. Trimming removed 1 base at V and 3 bases at J, with 3 bases between. The CDR3 sequence is CASSPQHYGYTF. CDR3 sequence (DNA): TGTGCCAGCTCACCACAGCACTATGGCTACACCTTC.

At least ten counts were recorded for this clonotype. The chain employs TRBV7-3 and TRBJ2-3; 11 bases agree with TRBD2. V lost 6 bases, J lost 2 bases, and 4 bases stayed unmatched. Germline CDR1 is SGHTA and CDR2 is FQGTGA. CDR3 length: 15 residues. The CDR3 loop reads CASSLAGGHTDTQYF. The CDR3 nucleotides read TGTGCCAGCAGTTTAGCGGGGGGGCACACAGATACGCAGTATTTT.

The chain recombines TRBV6-1 with TRBJ1-3, with D perhaps matching TRBD1 (6 bases). The CDR3 consists of 17 residues. CDR1 and CDR2 (germline): MNHNS, SASEGT. Trimming shortened V by 6 bases and J by 0 bases, and 18 bases separated the two germline ends. The CDR3, as DNA: TGTGCCAGCAGGTCCTCCTACAGGGCGCGCTCTGGAAACACCATATATTTT. This translates into CASRSSYRARSGNTIYF.

This clonotype was counted only a few times. The V and J genes are TRBV28 and TRBJ1-1, with unresolved D. The germline V and J ends were trimmed by 5 bases and 0 bases, with 13 bases remaining between them. The CDR3 contains 15 residues. Germline CDR1 is MDHEN and CDR2 is SYDVKM. The CDR3 sequence is CASSPLGGMNTEAFF. The CDR3 coding sequence is TGTGCCAGCAGTCCCCTTGGAGGCATGAACACTGAAGCTTTCTTT.

The table lists this clonotype with many counts. The rearrangement joins TRBV12-3 or TRBV12-4 to TRBJ2-3; TRBD2 agrees at 8 bases. V shed 6 bases, J shed 3 bases, and the junction held 5 bases outside the gene matches. The CDR3 spans 14 residues. CDR3 nucleotide sequence: TGTGCCAGCAGCTCTAGCGGGTTAACAGATACGCAGTATTTT. Protein product: CASSSSGLTDTQYF.

Many counts were recorded for this clonotype. The chain recombines TRBV27 with TRBJ2-1, with a tentative D call TRBD2 (5 bases). In germline, CDR1 is MNHEY, CDR2 SMNVEV (reference sequence). Trimming took off 2 bases at V and 2 bases at J, with 16 bases between the two ends. There are 17 residues in the CDR3. The CDR3 DNA is TGTGCCAGCAGTTTAAGCTCGGGGTCCGGGCCCTACAATGAGCAGTTCTTC. This gives the protein CASSLSSGSGPYNEQFF.